This T cell receptor beta chain originates from a study of patients and donors after allogeneic stem cell transplantation. Germline CDR1 is SNHLY and CDR2 is FYNNEI. The V end was cut by 4 bases, the J end by 1 base, with 7 bases between. CDR3 length: 13 residues. From the RT-PCR reads, TCRdb called clonotypes with MiXCR, one entry per CDR3 protein. Among roughly 960,000 distinct CDR3 sequences listed, roughly 17% were seen once. The sequence derives from a human donor who was either an allogeneic HSCT recipient or a stem cell or donor lymphocyte infusion donor (not recorded which). It is not recorded whose cells these are; they may come from a transplant donor. Sequenced input: blood, either unsorted or a sorted T cell fraction (not recorded which). The chain has TRBV2 and TRBJ2-5; no definite D call. In DNA form, the CDR3 reads TGTGCCAGCAGTGTGTTACCCCAAGAGACCCAGTACTTC. It codes for CASSVLPQETQYF. The full variable domain, in which reference TRBV2 and TRBJ2-5 provide the parts outside the CDR3, is EPEVTQTPSHQVTQMGQEVILRCVPISNHLYFYWYRQILGQKVEFLVSFYNNEISEKSEIFDDQFSVERPDGSNFTLKIRSTKLEDSAMYFCASSVLPQETQYFGPGTRLLVL.